This T cell receptor (beta chain) was profiled in a study of CXCR3-negative and CXCR3-positive naive CD8 T cells. The CDR3 runs to 13 residues. Germline V lookup: CDR1 LNHNV, CDR2 YYDKDF (reference sequence). Study results and limitations: Compared with CXCR3-negative naive cells, CXCR3-positive naive cells showed more hydrophobic TRB CDR3s. Naive cells that were CXCR3-negative or CXCR3-positive used TRBV-TRBJ genes alike, while memory cells diverged. Diversity was high in both naive subsets and much lower in memory cells.

About this clonotype: Antigen unknown.

All TRB cDNA libraries came from 5' RACE performed with UMI labels. One entry per CDR3 protein, without DNA, is what TCRdb gives after re-calling the 5' RACE reads. The sample includes 43,000 or so distinct CDR3 sequences. The sample taken for sequencing was naive CXCR3- CD8+ T cells from blood. This sample's subset: CD45RO-CCR7+CD27+CD95- naive CD8+ T cells lacking CXCR3 (TNR3-). This receptor was taken from a human donor in good health. Some clones in this sample may be carry-over from other donors' samples. This sequence joins TRBV15 and TRBJ2-7. The CDR3 loop is CATSRAASYEQYF.